This TCR beta chain derives from a study of blood T cell repertoires in COVID-19. Background on the study: Donors in the United States, Italy and Spain gave samples during acute or convalescent COVID-19. The cDNA or gDNA used as material had been derived from T cells, B-cell-depleted T cells, or PBMCs.

Original methodology: Estimation of nucleated cell counts was performed using reference gene primer amplification. The protocol was immunoSEQ multiplex PCR, while the TCRdb copy is restricted to in-frame clones and leaves out a portion. V and J calls plus clone size are reproduced from that table; the DNA served to infer D and trimming. The sample consists of roughly 77,000 clones, 85% to 90% of them appearing once. The CDR3 consists of 14 residues. V lost 1 base, J lost 5 bases, and 12 bases lay in between. The germline V gene has CDR1 SGHRS and CDR2 YFSETQ. The receptor was derived from a woman of 80 years or more with active COVID-19. The rearrangement uses TRBV5-1 and TRBJ2-5, with D possibly matching TRBD2 (6 bases). Sequencing was performed on peripheral blood. CDR3 nucleotides: TGCGCCAGCAGCTTGCGGGGGTCCGGTGAGACCCAGTACTTC. This codes for CASSLRGSGETQYF.